The following is a T cell receptor (beta chain) sequence with its context. In the original workflow: Amplifying reference gene primers gave estimates of nucleated cell counts. Using immunoSEQ multiplex PCR, the repertoire was profiled, and TCRdb retains in-frame clones only, with some absent. V and J calls plus clone size are reproduced from that table; the DNA served to infer D and trimming. The table includes roughly 150,000 clones, 75% to 85% detected once. The sample comes from a study of blood T cell repertoires in COVID-19. Study as a whole: There were acute and convalescent COVID-19 samples, and they came from the United States, Italy and Spain. Nucleic acid was either cDNA or gDNA, and it came from T cells, B-cell-depleted T cells, or PBMCs.

Input material: peripheral blood. This sequence originates from a woman in her fifties or sixties in a cohort sampled during active or convalescent COVID-19.

DNA for the CDR3: TGTGCCAGCAGCAAAGTCGCGGGGACAGGGGCTGGAAACACCATATATTTT. This gives the protein CASSKVAGTGAGNTIYF. The chain employs TRBV21-1 and TRBJ1-3; TRBD1 is the table's D call, not checked against the DNA. TRBV21-1 is a known pseudogene. The CDR3 sequence is 17 residues long.